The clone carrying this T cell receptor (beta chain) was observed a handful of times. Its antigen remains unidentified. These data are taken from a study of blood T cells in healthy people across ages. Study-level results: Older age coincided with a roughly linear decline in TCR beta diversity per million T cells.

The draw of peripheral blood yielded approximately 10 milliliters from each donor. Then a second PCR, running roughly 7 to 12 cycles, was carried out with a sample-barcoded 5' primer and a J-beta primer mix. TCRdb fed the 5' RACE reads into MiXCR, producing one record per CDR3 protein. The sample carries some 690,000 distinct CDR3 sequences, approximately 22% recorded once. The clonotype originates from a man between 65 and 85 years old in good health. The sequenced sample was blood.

Here the CDR3 DNA reads TGTGCCAGCAGCCCCGGACTGGACTACAATGAGCAGTTCTTC. It translates to CASSPGLDYNEQFF. The rearrangement uses TRBV11-1 and TRBJ2-1; a possible D gene is TRBD2 (5 bases). The CDR3 spans 14 residues. Germline CDR1 and CDR2: SGHAT and FQDESV (reference sequence). V was shortened by 5 bases and J by 3 bases, with 11 bases between the two germline ends. Full variable domain (outside the CDR3, taken from reference TRBV11-1 and TRBJ2-1): EAEVAQSPRYKITEKSQAVAFWCDPISGHATLYWYRQILGQGPELLVQFQDESVVDDSQLPKDRFSAERLKGVDSTLKIQPAELGDSAMYLCASSPGLDYNEQFFGPGTRLTVL.